This TCR beta chain was sequenced for a study of cytomegalovirus exposure and HLA in healthy donors. Study results and limitations: Some V segments could not be told apart, so they were left out, TRBV6-2 and TRBV6-3 among them. CMV serostatus alone was available as immune exposure information. Evidence from a later analysis indicated that most CMV-associated TCR beta chains looked HLA-restricted. The productive fraction for most TCR beta V segments was about 87% or about 30% in an earlier analysis.

Notes on this clone: What it binds is unknown.

13 Jbeta primers and 60 Vbeta primers were used for the PCR. Assay used: immunoSEQ multiplex PCR; TCRdb lists only in-frame clones, some missing. Of around 180,000 clones listed, less than 85% are singletons. There are 19 residues in the CDR3. Losses at the gene ends were 4 bases for V and 2 bases for J; bases not matched to a gene: 14. The germline V gene encodes CDR1 SGHNT and CDR2 YYREEE (reference sequence). The receptor comes from a man in his forties in good health and CMV-seronegative. Material for sequencing was PBMCs. The chain couples TRBV5-4 to TRBJ2-6; 8 bases fit TRBD1. Written as DNA, the CDR3 is TGTGCCAGCAGCCCAAACCCCCGGGACAGGCTAACTGGGGCCAACGTCCTGACTTTC. Its translation is CASSPNPRDRLTGANVLTF.